These T cell receptor beta chains were read from a single sample in a study of cytomegalovirus exposure and HLA in healthy donors. Sequencing used immunoSEQ multiplex PCR; TCRdb keeps in-frame clones, though not all of them. In the table there are 150,000 to 200,000 clones, around 74% of which are singletons. Sequenced material: PBMCs. Every receptor here comes from a male donor in good health and CMV-seronegative. The CDR3 runs from the conserved cysteine through the conserved F or W. D genes are given only for firm matches.

v_call: TRBV27
j_call: TRBJ1-5
d_call: -
cdr3_nt: TGTGCCAGCAGTTTATGGGGGGTCCCGAACAATCAGCCCCAGCATTTT
cdr3_aa: CASSLWGVPNNQPQHF

v_call: TRBV6-5
j_call: TRBJ1-5
d_call: TRBD1
cdr3_nt: TGTGCCAGCAGCCGACAGGGAAGCAATCAGCCCCAGCATTTT
cdr3_aa: CASSRQGSNQPQHF

v_call: TRBV6-1
j_call: TRBJ2-7
d_call: -
cdr3_nt: TGTGCCAGCAAAAAGGAGGGGTTCCCCTACAAGCAGTACTTC
cdr3_aa: CASKKEGFPYKQYF

v_call: TRBV7-7
j_call: TRBJ2-1
d_call: -
cdr3_nt: TGTGCCAGCAGCTCGGACAGTGGCAATGAGCAGTTCTTC
cdr3_aa: CASSSDSGNEQFF

v_call: TRBV6-1
j_call: TRBJ1-5
d_call: TRBD1
cdr3_nt: TGTGCCAGCACCCCCGGACAGGCAGATCAGCCCCAGCATTTT
cdr3_aa: CASTPGQADQPQHF

v_call: TRBV4-3
j_call: TRBJ2-7
d_call: -
cdr3_nt: TGCGCCAGCAGCCAAGGTGCTGGGGGCTCCTACGAGCAGTACTTC
cdr3_aa: CASSQGAGGSYEQYF

v_call: TRBV5-6
j_call: TRBJ2-7
d_call: TRBD1
cdr3_nt: TGTGCCAGCAGCTTAAGGACAGGGGGACACGAGCAGTACTTC
cdr3_aa: CASSLRTGGHEQYF

v_call: TRBV5-5
j_call: TRBJ2-1
d_call: -
cdr3_nt: TGTGCCAGCAGCTTGGAGGGAGGGGGTGAGCAGTTCTTC
cdr3_aa: CASSLEGGGEQFF

v_call: TRBV11-2
j_call: TRBJ2-3
d_call: TRBD2
cdr3_nt: TGTGCCAGCAGCCTACTAGCGGGAGCTAGCACAGATACGCAGTATTTT
cdr3_aa: CASSLLAGASTDTQYF

v_call: TRBV6-4
j_call: TRBJ2-1
d_call: -
cdr3_nt: TGTGCCAGCAGGGGGGGACTTCAAAATGAGCAGTTCTTC
cdr3_aa: CASRGGLQNEQFF